The present T cell receptor (beta chain) was sequenced within a study of Graves' ophthalmopathy and Graves' hyperthyroidism. This clonotype was found many times. Antigen specificity is unknown. CDR3 regions of TCR beta were amplified from RNA transcripts. A first-round RT-PCR used HTBI primers, followed by a second-round multiplex PCR. TCRdb itself ran the multiplex PCR reads through MiXCR, one entry per CDR3 protein. The table includes some 400,000 distinct CDR3 sequences, 15% to 20% detected once. The junction had 7 bases not matched to a gene; V was cut back by 2 bases and J by 4 bases. CDR3 length: 17 residues. Germline values: CDR1 LNHDA, CDR2 SQIVND (reference sequence). General study results and limits: The authors also found most expanded thyroid clonotypes above 0.001 frequency in blood.

This rearrangement joins TRBV19 to TRBJ2-6; 8 nucleotides line up with TRBD1. Specimen: peripheral blood. This sequence was found in a woman under 30 with Graves' ophthalmopathy. CDR3 sequence (DNA): TGTGCCAGTAGTATACCCAGGGGGCCATGGGGGGCCAACGTCCTGACTTTC. Its translation is CASSIPRGPWGANVLTF.